This T cell receptor beta chain was found in a study of shared clonotypes between healthy human individuals (dated by TCRdb to between 2020 and 2021). About the full investigation: The cohort comprised two women and a few men aged 18 to 49 years. To estimate repertoire size and how much clonotype sharing occurs between individuals, the study deeply sequenced the blood TCR repertoires of 4 to 6 healthy adults. Between about 0.94 and 10 billion PBMCs per donor were obtained by leukapheresis. Libraries were prepared and TCR repertoires were sequenced by different laboratories using diverse techniques, in order to increase sequencing depth and limit assay-specific biases. For each donor, CD4 naive and CD4 memory were each given three plates, CD8 naive was given two plates, and CD8 memory was given one plate. Beyond this particular receptor, the publication reports: Only blood was sampled, and tissue TCR repertoires likely differ from those in blood. Estimated clonotype richness was generally larger for naive than for memory subsets. The genetic and exposure-history diversity represented was limited by the small number of donors. Rarefaction of sorted-subset datasets indicated incomplete sequencing despite the large sequencing depth. Based on pairwise subsampling, the degree of clonotype sharing among donors was expected to be affected by sequencing depth. Higher generation probabilities were observed for clonotypes shared by all four sorted-subset donors than for non-shared clonotypes. When a handful of donors were compared, the shared fraction of clonotypes was 5% to 6.5% for naive CD4, 3.5% to 4% for naive CD8, roughly 2.5% for memory CD4, and 0.3% to 0.5% for memory CD8.

In the case of this clone: The specificity of this receptor is unknown. Germline is not matched at one junction end, which may reflect a read error.

The germline V gene provides CDR1 MDHEN and CDR2 SYDVKM. Spanning cysteine to phenylalanine, the CDR3 consists of 14 amino acids. The CDR3 DNA has 42 bases and is translated from base 1. Using the deep immunoSEQ assay, TCR CDR3 regions were amplified from genomic DNA by multiplex PCR. For each cell subset, the extracted genomic DNA was distributed evenly across all wells of several immunoSEQ 96-well plates, and each plate served as one replicate. For sorted subsets, roughly 200 ng of genomic DNA, equivalent to about 30,000 T cell genomes, went into each replicate PCR. Purified libraries were quantified with a Qubit 3.0 fluorometer, sized on a Bioanalyzer 2100, and re-quantified with the KAPA Library Quantification kit. Every immunoSEQ 96-well plate was sequenced on a separate single-read 150-cycle Illumina NextSeq 550 flow cell. The paper's processing steps were these. Because the immunoSEQ output held only junctional sequences and lacked quality scores, the filtering could not match the filtering applied to full-length reads. To assign V/J genes and CDR3, sequences were annotated using PyIR, a Python wrapper for IgBLAST v1.9, with IMGT germline references. Reads with weak V/J assignments (E-value above 1e-6), missing CDR3, stop codons, out-of-frame junctions, or ambiguous translated residues were removed. V3J clonotypes were defined as sequences sharing the same inferred V gene, J gene, and CDR3 amino acid sequence. The percentage overlap between two repertoires was calculated by dividing the number of shared unique clonotypes by the size of the smaller repertoire. RTK rarefaction, the Chao1 estimator, and Recon v2.1 estimates of unobserved clonotypes were used to assess repertoire richness. Generation probabilities were computed with OLGA for all TCRbeta clonotypes obtained by the gDNA method from four donors. TCRdb re-hosts the immuneACCESS table, in-frame sequences only. Its copies lack some clones; in the studies checked, an unresolved V gene accounts for under half of them, and the cause for the rest is not known. V and J calls and clone size are given by that table; D and trimming were obtained from the DNA. Across this sample there are approximately 620,000 clones, with approximately 97% seen only once. The ten largest account for about 0.057% of the sample.

Donors were healthy HIV-negative adults with no recently reported acute infections or vaccinations. Every donor was a Caucasian adult residing in Nashville, Tennessee, USA. CD4+ T cells were enriched by magnetic negative selection, after which naive cells were positively selected on CD45RA and the negative fraction was taken as the memory subset. After blood collection by leukapheresis, PBMCs were isolated using Ficoll-Histopaque density gradient centrifugation and then cryopreserved in the vapor phase of liquid nitrogen. Purity and quantity of every magnetically sorted T cell population were checked by analytical flow cytometry. From each sorted fraction, genomic DNA was isolated and quantified by UV absorbance on a Nanodrop 2000c.

The sample taken for sequencing was naive CD4+ T cells sorted from blood. The cell subset or site label, read with the paper, signifies: CD45RA+ positively selected. This clonotype was sampled from a woman aged 25-40 years in good health. The chain joins TRBV28 to TRBJ1-1, with the D gene not confidently named. CDR3 loop: CASGFTGLDTEAFF. The DNA sequence is as follows: TGTGCCAGCGGTTTCACGGGTTTAGACACTGAAGCTTTCTTT. Beyond the CDR3, the reference TRBV28 and TRBJ1-1 genes provide the residues; the full variable domain reads: DVKVTQSSRYLVKRTGEKVFLECVQDMDHENMFWYRQDPGLGLRLIYFSYDVKMKEKGDIPEGYSVSREKKERFSLILESASTNQTSMYLCASGFTGLDTEAFFGQGTRLTVV.